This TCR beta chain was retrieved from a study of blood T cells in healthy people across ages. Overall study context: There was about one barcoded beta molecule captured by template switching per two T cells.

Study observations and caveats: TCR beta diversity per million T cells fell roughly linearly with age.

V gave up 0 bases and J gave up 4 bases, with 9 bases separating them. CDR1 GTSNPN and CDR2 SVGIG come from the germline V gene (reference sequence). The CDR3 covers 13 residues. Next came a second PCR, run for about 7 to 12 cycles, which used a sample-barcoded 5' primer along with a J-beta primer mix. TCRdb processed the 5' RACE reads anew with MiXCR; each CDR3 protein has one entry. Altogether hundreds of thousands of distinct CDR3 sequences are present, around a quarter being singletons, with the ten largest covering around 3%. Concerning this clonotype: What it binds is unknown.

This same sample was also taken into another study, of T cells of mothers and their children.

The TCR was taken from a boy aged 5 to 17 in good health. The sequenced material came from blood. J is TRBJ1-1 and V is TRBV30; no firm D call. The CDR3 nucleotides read TGTGCCTGGAGTGTAAGGGAGGGCACTGAAGCTTTCTTT. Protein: CAWSVREGTEAFF.